This TCR beta chain was captured in a study of blood T cell repertoires in COVID-19. Study-wide context: Both acute and convalescent COVID-19 samples were obtained from the United States, Italy and Spain. Sources were T cells, B-cell-depleted T cells, or PBMCs; the material itself was cDNA or gDNA.

Under the authors' procedure: How many nucleated cells were present was estimated from reference gene primer amplification. This table comes from immunoSEQ multiplex PCR, and its TCRdb copy is limited to in-frame clones, with some not included. V and J calls and clone size are given by that table; D and trimming were obtained from the DNA. The data hold about 160,000 clones, with 80% to 90% observed a single time. The CDR3 contains 16 residues. The trim removed 3 bases at V and 8 bases at J, leaving 7 bases unmatched. Germline V gives CDR1 MNHEY, CDR2 SMNVEV (reference sequence). The study drew participants aged roughly 18 to 89 years from 20 to 30 US areas.

The receptor was isolated from a woman between 45 and 65 years old in a cohort exposed to, infected with or recovered from COVID-19 (not recorded which). The J gene is TRBJ2-2, the V gene TRBV27, with TRBD2 matching over 12 bases. Sequencing input: PBMCs or T cells enriched from blood (not recorded which). The CDR3 DNA reads as TGTGCCAGCAGTTTGGGACTAGCGGGTCGCCCTGGGGAGCTGTTTTTT. It yields the protein CASSLGLAGRPGELFF.